The sequence of this T cell receptor beta chain was determined in a study of technical replicates of blood from a few donors. Sequencing used immunoSEQ multiplex PCR; TCRdb keeps in-frame clones, though not all of them. The table shows 11,000 to 15,000 clones, with 85% occurring only once. CDR3 length: 18 amino acids. Trimming cost V 6 bases and J 0 bases; bases outside gene matches: 7. Germline loops: CDR1 MDHEN, CDR2 SYDVKM. The sample comprised PBMCs. The receptor's source is a human donor in good health. The rearrangement joins TRBV28 to TRBJ2-4, with 14 bases fitting TRBD2. This CDR3 reads CASSPGLAGELAKNIQYF. The CDR3 DNA sequence: TGTGCCAGCAGCCCGGGACTAGCGGGAGAGCTAGCCAAAAACATTCAGTACTTC.